This is a list of T cell receptor beta chains from one sample in a study of blood T cell repertoires in COVID-19. Measured with immunoSEQ multiplex PCR; TCRdb has only the in-frame clones, and not every one. This repertoire shows about 390,000 clones, around 87% found once; its top ten account for 10%. What was sequenced was PBMCs or T cells enriched from blood (not recorded which). Receptor source: a woman aged 50 to 60 who had recovered from COVID-19. Both conserved end residues are part of each CDR3. The order of the fields is J gene, V gene, clone size, D gene, CDR3 DNA, CDR3 protein. D genes are given only for firm matches. Clone size is not always given. Where it is, it says once, few, many or a class for expanded clones.

>TRBJ2-7|TRBV27|.|TRBD1
TGTGCCAGCAGTTTTTTGGGACAGGAAGGGTTCGGGCAGTACTTC
CASSFLGQEGFGQYF
>TRBJ2-7|TRBV2|.|TRBD2
TGTGCCAGCAGTGATCCTCGGACTAGCGGGTTCGAGCAGTACTTC
CASSDPRTSGFEQYF
>TRBJ2-3|TRBV11-2|.|.
TGTGCCAGCAGCTCGTTGAGGACAGCGAGCACAGATACGCAGTATTTT
CASSSLRTASTDTQYF
>TRBJ1-2|TRBV5-5|few|TRBD1
TGTGCCAGCAGCTTGGAGGGGGCCACACCCTATGGCTACACCTTC
CASSLEGATPYGYTF
>TRBJ2-2|TRBV2|.|.
TGTGCCAGCAGTGGGGTAGACGGGACCGGGGAGCTGTTTTTT
CASSGVDGTGELFF
>TRBJ2-1|TRBV28|.|.
TGTGCCAGCAGCCCGTTCGGACAGAATGAGCAGTTCTTC
CASSPFGQNEQFF
>TRBJ1-5|TRBV4-1|.|TRBD1
TGCGCCAGCAGCCAACTGGGACAGAACCAGCCCCAGCATTTT
CASSQLGQNQPQHF
>TRBJ2-1|TRBV2|many|TRBD1
TGTGCCAGCAAGATGGGACAGGGGGTATACAATGAGCAGTTCTTC
CASKMGQGVYNEQFF
>TRBJ2-3|TRBV4-1|once|.
TGCGCCAGCAGCCAAAGGTCTAGAGTTCGCACAGATACGCAGTATTTT
CASSQRSRVRTDTQYF
>TRBJ2-2|TRBV19|once|TRBD2
TGTGCCAGTAGTATAAGAAGCGGGGGGGCCCCCGGGGAGCTGTTTTTT
CASSIRSGGAPGELFF
>TRBJ1-1|TRBV30|.|TRBD1
TGTGCCGGTAACAGGGGACAGAACACTGAAGCTTTCTTT
CAGNRGQNTEAFF
>TRBJ2-3|TRBV7-3|.|.
TGTGCCAGCAGCGTACAGGGGAGGAGCACAGATACGCAGTATTTT
CASSVQGRSTDTQYF
>TRBJ2-3|TRBV27|.|TRBD2
TGTGCCAGCAGGACAGCGGGGCGGGGAGATACGCAGTATTTT
CASRTAGRGDTQYF
>TRBJ1-2|TRBV7-9|.|TRBD1
TGTGCCAGCAGCTTAGGAACCTACAGGGGCCATTACAATGGCTACACCTTC
CASSLGTYRGHYNGYTF
>TRBJ1-2|TRBV6-6|once|.
TGTGCCACCAGCTACCCCGAACAGGGTTCTCCGTTTCGTAACTATGGCTACACCTTC
CATSYPEQGSPFRNYGYTF
>TRBJ2-1|TRBV18|.|.
TGTGCCAGCTCACCGACTGGACACTACAATGAGCAGTTCTTC
CASSPTGHYNEQFF
>TRBJ2-1|TRBV6-1|.|TRBD2
TGTGCCAGCAGTGAAGAGGCGGGGGGATTCTACAATGAGCAGTTCTTC
CASSEEAGGFYNEQFF
>TRBJ1-2|TRBV6-5|.|.
TGTGCCAGCAGTTACTCTCGGGGAAACGCCTATGGCTACACCTTC
CASSYSRGNAYGYTF
>TRBJ1-2|TRBV12-3/TRBV12-4|.|.
TGTGCCAGCAGCGAATCCTCAGGGGATGGCTACACCTTC
CASSESSGDGYTF
>TRBJ1-2|TRBV5-1|once|TRBD1
TGCGCCAGCAGCTTGGTCGGAACCCGGGACAGAGAAGGCTACACCTTC
CASSLVGTRDREGYTF
>TRBJ2-2|TRBV19|.|.
TGTGCCAGTAGGGACCATGGGGGCGTCTTCGGACGGGCCGGGGAGCTGTTTTTT
CASRDHGGVFGRAGELFF
>TRBJ1-1|TRBV29-1|.|TRBD1
TGCAGCGTTGTAAAGGGGGCCAGAGAAGCTTTCTTT
CSVVKGAREAFF
>TRBJ1-1|TRBV11-2|.|TRBD1
TGTGCCAGCAGCTACCTCTACAGGGGGCGGGGTGAAGCTTTCTTT
CASSYLYRGRGEAFF
>TRBJ2-3|TRBV7-9|.|.
TGTGCCAGCAGCTTCTTAGGCACAGATACGCAGTATTTT
CASSFLGTDTQYF
>TRBJ1-5|TRBV19|.|.
TGTGCTACGGGCAGGGCGGGGAATCAGCCCCAGCATTTT
CATGRAGNQPQHF
>TRBJ2-1|TRBV19|.|TRBD2
TGTGCCAGTAGTCAGCCGGGGGGGCCCTACAATGAGCAGTTCTTC
CASSQPGGPYNEQFF
>TRBJ1-1|TRBV11-2|.|.
TGTGCCAGCAGCTTGCGGGGGAACACTGAAGCTTTCTTT
CASSLRGNTEAFF
>TRBJ1-2|TRBV6-5|.|TRBD1
TGTGCCAGCAGTTACACCAGGCAGGGGGGCTATGGCTACACCTTC
CASSYTRQGGYGYTF
>TRBJ2-1|TRBV20-1|.|.
TGCAGTGCTAGTACAGGCGTCCAGTTCTTC
CSASTGVQFF
>TRBJ2-3|TRBV27|.|TRBD2
TGTGCCAGCAGTTTCTCGGGACTAGCCGCCAATACGCAGTATTTT
CASSFSGLAANTQYF
>TRBJ2-3|TRBV13|.|.
TGTGCCAGCAGCGGCTCCTGGGGGGCAGATACGCAGTATTTT
CASSGSWGADTQYF
>TRBJ1-3|TRBV30|.|.
TGTGCCTGGAGTTATGGCAGGGCTAGTGGAAACACCATATATTTT
CAWSYGRASGNTIYF
>TRBJ2-1|TRBV27|once|.
TGTGCCAGCAGTCCAACAGGACCTTACAATGAGCAGTTCTTC
CASSPTGPYNEQFF
>TRBJ1-6|TRBV14|.|.
TGTGCCAGCAGCCAGGAGGGCCTTTATTCACCCCTCCACTTT
CASSQEGLYSPLHF
>TRBJ2-1|TRBV7-2|few|TRBD2
TGTGCCAGCAGCGCGGGACTAGCGGGGAACAATGAGCAGTTCTTC
CASSAGLAGNNEQFF
>TRBJ2-7|TRBV6-5|.|TRBD1
TGTGCCAGCAGTTACCTGGGACAGCAATACGAGCAGTACTTC
CASSYLGQQYEQYF
>TRBJ2-1|TRBV9|.|.
TGTGCCAGCAGCGACAAAGGGGGTTCCAATGAGCAGTTCTTC
CASSDKGGSNEQFF
>TRBJ1-1|TRBV23-1|.|.
TGCGCCAGCAGTCAGAACCCGCGGCGCCGGGGAACGAACACTGAAGCTTTCTTT
CASSQNPRRRGTNTEAFF
>TRBJ1-1|TRBV9|once|TRBD1
TGTGCCAGCAGCGTAGAGGCAGGGGGCATTATCGAAGCTTTCTTT
CASSVEAGGIIEAFF
>TRBJ2-5|TRBV5-5|.|.
TGTGCCAGCAGCTTGGGGGCAGAAGAGACCCAGTACTTC
CASSLGAEETQYF
>TRBJ1-6|TRBV4-2|once|.
TGTGCCAGCAGCCAAGATTTGGCGTTCGAAGGGGCACCCCTCCACTTT
CASSQDLAFEGAPLHF
>TRBJ1-2|TRBV28|.|TRBD1
TGTGCCAGCAGTCCTAGACAGGGGGCGAATAGGGCCTATGGCTACACCTTC
CASSPRQGANRAYGYTF
>TRBJ1-1|TRBV29-1|.|TRBD1
TGCAGCGTTGGACAGGGAATCACTGAAGCTTTCTTT
CSVGQGITEAFF
>TRBJ2-5|TRBV12-3/TRBV12-4|once|.
TGTGCCAGCGGCTGGGAGACCCAGTACTTC
CASGWETQYF
>TRBJ2-1|TRBV7-8|.|.
TGTGCCAGCAGCTTTGGGCGGAGGGCTGGGAATGAGCAGTTCTTC
CASSFGRRAGNEQFF
>TRBJ1-6|TRBV5-1|.|.
TGCGCCAGCAGCCTGCAGGGGACGTCTGATTCACCCCTCCACTTT
CASSLQGTSDSPLHF
>TRBJ1-6|TRBV3-1/TRBV3-2|.|TRBD1
TGTGCCAGCAGCCAAGAAAGGGGGACAGGGGAGAATTCACCCCTCCACTTT
CASSQERGTGENSPLHF
>TRBJ1-6|TRBV18|.|.
TGTGCCAGCTCACCACTGGGGCACAGTAATTCACCCCTCCACTTT
CASSPLGHSNSPLHF
>TRBJ2-7|TRBV3-1/TRBV3-2|once|TRBD2
TGTGCCAGCAGCAGCTTAGCGGGGGGGCCTGAGCAGTACTTC
CASSSLAGGPEQYF
>TRBJ2-2|TRBV4-1|.|.
TGCGCCAGCAGCCAAGCAAAGACAGGGAACACCGGGGAGCTGTTTTTT
CASSQAKTGNTGELFF
>TRBJ1-2|TRBV9|.|TRBD1
TGTGCCAGCAGCACCCGGACAGGGCTGGAGGGCTACACCTTC
CASSTRTGLEGYTF
>TRBJ2-3|TRBV5-1|.|TRBD2
TGCGCCAGCCTGGCGGGGGGGCCCTCAGATACGCAGTATTTT
CASLAGGPSDTQYF
>TRBJ2-7|TRBV7-2|few|.
TGTGCCAGCAGCCCCCGCCCGGGCGGGAATTACGAGCAGTACTTC
CASSPRPGGNYEQYF
>TRBJ2-7|TRBV5-4|.|TRBD1
TGTGCCAGCAGCTTGGAAGACAGGGGGAACGAGCAGTACTTC
CASSLEDRGNEQYF
>TRBJ1-3|TRBV12-3/TRBV12-4|.|.
TGTGCCAGCACCAGAGGAAACACCATATATTTT
CASTRGNTIYF